This record covers a single T cell receptor (beta chain). As yet, its antigen is unknown. CDR1 is SEHNR and CDR2 is FQNEAQ in the germline V gene (reference sequence). This CDR3 spans 17 amino acids. The J segment lost 5 bases and the V segment lost 1 base, leaving 12 bases of the junction unmatched. This sample is part of a study of OX40 agonist ivuxolimab in advanced cancers. Whole-study results and caveats: Certain nonresponding patients likewise had low normalized T-cell clonal expansion. The investigators did not determine what antigen specificity the expanded peripheral T cells had.

Sequencing was performed with immunoSEQ multiplex PCR; in TCRdb, only in-frame clones are kept and a portion is missing. In the table there are tens of thousands of clones, 89% of which are singletons. This clonotype was sampled from an adult with an advanced solid tumor such as melanoma, head and neck, liver or kidney cancer. The sequences come from CD4+ or CD8+ T cells sorted from blood, collected in a trial of the OX40 agonist ivuxolimab. This sequence joins TRBV7-9 and TRBJ1-2, with TRBD1 matching 8 bases. CDR3 region: CASSLGGDRSSLYGYTF. The CDR3 coding sequence is TGTGCCAGCAGCTTAGGGGGGGACAGGTCGTCGCTTTATGGCTACACCTTC.